The rows below give T cell receptor beta chains drawn from one sample of a study of Ad26.COV2.S vaccination and SARS-CoV-2 variants. Measured with immunoSEQ multiplex PCR; TCRdb has only the in-frame clones, and not every one. The sample includes roughly 460,000 clones, around 89% of them seen just once. The sequencing here drew on peripheral blood, taken in a trial of Ad26.COV2.S vaccine versus placebo. The receptor set was obtained from a person between 18 and 65 years old who received the Ad26.COV2.S COVID-19 vaccine or a placebo. Each CDR3 is given with its conserved first and last residue. Fields, in order: CDR3 length, V gene, D gene, J gene, clone size, CDR3 protein, CDR3 DNA. A D gene is named only where the DNA matches it firmly. For some rows the clone size is stated as once, few or many, or as a class when expanded; others skip it.

>9|TRBV27|.|TRBJ2-3|.
CAFQDTQYF
TGTGCCTTCCAGGATACGCAGTATTTT
>15|TRBV6-6|.|TRBJ2-5|once
CASILSRGLQETQYF
TGTGCCAGCATCTTGAGTAGGGGGTTGCAAGAGACCCAGTACTTC
>15|TRBV6-5|TRBD1|TRBJ1-5|few
CASRRQGNSNQPQHF
TGTGCCAGCAGACGACAGGGGAATAGCAATCAGCCCCAGCATTTT
>16|TRBV18|TRBD2|TRBJ2-1|.
CASSESSTSGSNEQFF
TGTGCCAGCTCAGAGAGCTCGACTAGCGGGAGTAATGAGCAGTTCTTC
>11|TRBV28|.|TRBJ1-5|few
CASRQTGPQHF
TGTGCCAGCAGACAAACTGGGCCCCAGCATTTT
>15|TRBV27|TRBD1|TRBJ1-2|.
CASSLTRQGASGYTF
TGTGCCAGCAGTCTTACTCGACAGGGGGCGAGCGGCTACACCTTC
>16|TRBV2|TRBD1|TRBJ1-4|.
CASRARSGGLNEKLFF
TGTGCCAGCAGAGCCCGCTCAGGGGGACTTAATGAAAAACTGTTTTTT
>16|TRBV7-3|.|TRBJ2-1|.
CASSLTGAFPEGEQFF
TGTGCCAGCAGCTTAACGGGTGCCTTCCCAGAAGGTGAGCAGTTCTTC
>15|TRBV25-1|TRBD1|TRBJ1-5|.
CASSGGTGGNQPQHF
TGTGCCAGCAGTGGAGGGACAGGGGGTAATCAGCCCCAGCATTTT
>15|TRBV11-2|TRBD1|TRBJ1-2|few
CATRTGGGSNYGYTF
TGTGCCACCAGGACAGGGGGTGGCTCAAACTATGGCTACACCTTC